This T cell receptor beta chain was sequenced for a study of metastatic and nonmetastatic thyroid tumors. Study-level background: The comparison covered peripheral blood and tumor or nodule tissue in malignant and benign thyroid patients.

TCRdb re-called clones from the PCR reads using MiXCR. The sample includes about 85,000 clones, around 7.8% of them seen just once. Germline assignment: CDR1 DFQATT and CDR2 SNEGSKA (reference sequence). The CDR3 loop spans 14 amino acids. Trimming removed 6 bases from V and 2 bases from J; junction bases left unmatched: 6. None of the patients had undergone any treatment ahead of thyroid surgery. General study points: Reported TCR beta diversity, measured in blood and tumor, was significantly higher for malignant thyroid tumors than for benign nodules.

This clone was detected ten times or more. As yet, its antigen is unknown. The gene calls are TRBV20-1 and TRBJ2-5; 10 bases match TRBD2. The receptor was isolated from a female donor with papillary thyroid cancer or a benign thyroid nodule (not recorded which). Some clones in this sample may be carry-over from other donors' samples. Sequenced input: blood. CDR3 sequence: CSARAGGRQETQYF. As DNA, the CDR3 is TGCAGTGCACGAGCGGGGGGGAGACAAGAGACCCAGTACTTC.